Sequencing of this TCR beta chain was carried out in a study of blood T cell repertoires in COVID-19. Study background: COVID-19 samples collected from the United States, Italy and Spain covered acute and convalescent phases. Sample material is recorded as cDNA or gDNA derived from T cells, B-cell-depleted T cells, or PBMCs.

In the original workflow: Estimated nucleated cell counts came from reference gene primer amplification. Sequencing was performed with immunoSEQ multiplex PCR; in TCRdb, only in-frame clones are kept and a portion is missing. V and J calls and clone size are those listed in that table; D and trimming were worked out from the DNA. The sample carries 150,000 to 190,000 clones, approximately 82% recorded once. CDR1 and CDR2 (germline): LGHNA, YNFKEQ. The CDR3 runs 14 residues. V lost 4 bases, J lost 0 bases, and 7 bases lay in between. The TCR was taken from a woman in her 50s with acute or convalescent COVID-19. The sequencing sample was made of peripheral blood. The gene calls are TRBV4-2 and TRBJ1-5; D uncertain. The CDR3 bases are TGTGCCAGCAGCCTTCAGGCTAGCAATCAGCCCCAGCATTTT. It encodes CASSLQASNQPQHF.